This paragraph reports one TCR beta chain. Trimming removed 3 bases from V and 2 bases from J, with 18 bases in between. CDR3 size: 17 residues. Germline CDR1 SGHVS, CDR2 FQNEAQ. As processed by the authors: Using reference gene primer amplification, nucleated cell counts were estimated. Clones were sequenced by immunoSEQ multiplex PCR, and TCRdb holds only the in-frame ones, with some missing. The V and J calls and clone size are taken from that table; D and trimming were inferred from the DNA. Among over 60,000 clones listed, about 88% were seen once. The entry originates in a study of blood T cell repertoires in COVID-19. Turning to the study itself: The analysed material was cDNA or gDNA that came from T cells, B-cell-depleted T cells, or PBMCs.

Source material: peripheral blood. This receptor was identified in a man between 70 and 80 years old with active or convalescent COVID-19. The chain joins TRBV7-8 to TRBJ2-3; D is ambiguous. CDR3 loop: CASSFFLEIKNTDTQYF. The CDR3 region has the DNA TGTGCCAGCAGCTTTTTTTTAGAGATTAAAAACACAGATACGCAGTATTTT.